This T cell receptor beta chain was documented in a study of cytomegalovirus exposure and HLA in healthy donors (dated 2017 in TCRdb). Background on the whole study: According to an earlier analysis of 450 to 650 of the donors, 150 million to 200 million T cells yielded roughly 100 million unique TCR beta sequences and around 280 Gb of sequence data. On average, roughly 240,000 unique TCR beta nucleotide sequences were sequenced per donor among 398 genotyped donors of the cohort, with roughly 19% of those sequences being non-productive. Genome-wide SNP genotypes for about 65% of the 666 donors were used in a later genetic analysis, which treated that subset as a discovery cohort. Besides the first cohort of about 730 subjects, a separate validation cohort made up of about 120 different subjects was used. The study combined high-throughput TCR immunosequencing, statistical association of individual TCRs with disease status, and machine learning to predict cytomegalovirus infection status. Typing coverage differed by locus: A, B, C, DRB1 and DQB1 were typed in roughly 629-630 donors, DQA1 in 522, DPA1 in around 580, and DPB1 in 400 to 480. The study used immunosequencing to profile the T cell repertoires of approximately 630 subjects and linked those repertoires to cytomegalovirus serostatus. HLA typing covered class I and class II loci at four-digit resolution. About five DR-DQ haplotypes were treated as single units for association and clustering because of strong linkage in the cohort. Every repertoire in the discovery cohort had been generated on one and the same sequencing platform. Donor age, sex, ethnicity and CMV serostatus were collected together with the repertoire data. Approximately 310 gigabases of sequencing data and approximately 85 million unique TCR sequences were included in an early release covering several hundred HLA-typed donors. To study patterns of TCR occurrence, a later analysis re-analyzed previously published TCR beta repertoires from around 700 donors and added high-resolution HLA genotyping. Of the 398 genotyped donors, about 80% fell in the genetic ancestry cluster associated with self-reported Caucasian donors. The aim of the study was to test whether cataloging public T cell receptors could identify signatures of past pathogen exposure. An earlier analysis of 500 to 650 of the donors applied high-throughput TCR beta sequencing to assess whether each TCR beta V gene segment acted as functional or pseudogenic. In the later analysis, no new phenotypic data were used to find candidate immune exposures; instead, reliance was placed on TCR beta sequences and their occurrence across donors.

The CDR3 contains 15 residues, cysteine and phenylalanine counted. Kept here is only the CDR3 DNA, which spans 45 bases and is read in frame from base 1. As encoded in the germline V gene (reference sequence), CDR1 is MNHEY while CDR2 is SMNVEV. At the junction V is shortened by 4 bases and J by 1 base, with 10 bases in between. Of note for this clone: Its target antigen remains unknown. Base qualities were left out, and no much larger clone turns up one base away.

The cohort consisted of 650 to 850 healthy bone marrow donors. At the time of sampling, all cohort members were nominally healthy, though unrecorded immune exposures were likely present. The donor was CMV seropositive and was included in the group of approximately 300 seropositive cohort members. A peripheral blood sample was collected from each donor, and TCR beta sequencing was performed on peripheral blood mononuclear cells. The Qiagen DNeasy Blood Extraction Kit was used to extract genomic DNA from the blood cell samples. The investigation overall reported the following: Presence/absence analyses assumed roughly uniform sequencing depth across donors, an assumption that may not hold. Cytomegalovirus status was reported to be diagnosed by the classifier with high specificity and sensitivity in both the original and validation cohorts. The study listed 150 to 200 TCR beta chains as associated with cytomegalovirus. Three of the identified cytomegalovirus-associated TCR beta chains were confirmed in vitro to be specific for cytomegalovirus antigens. HLA typing was unavailable for some donors at each locus, so association tests used only the typed subset. A cluster of highly shared sequence variants was judged likely to be a technical artifact of the sequencing pipeline. Across donors, most TCR sequences were observed very rarely, whereas some public TCRs were present in many individuals. It was suggested by the authors that the approach could potentially be generalized to other disease states and immunological phenotypes. In a later genetic analysis, fewer N-insertions in productive TCRs were reported among donors in an Asian-associated ancestry cluster than the roughly 640-donor mean. V-gene and J-gene trimming of TCR beta chains was associated with a missense DCLRE1C variant in a later genetic analysis, and the association was replicated in an independent cohort. Assigning TCR associations to individual alleles was difficult when HLA alleles, especially DR and DQ, strongly co-occurred. Immune exposure information for the cohort was limited to CMV serostatus. Because counts were too low, roughly 18 rarely observed V segments, including chromosome 9 orphons, were left out of the earlier analysis of about 500 of the donors. A later analysis found that most CMV-associated TCR beta chains appeared HLA-restricted, with HLA associations seemingly driven largely by CMV exposure. In a later analysis, around 17,000 TCR beta sequences were associated with specific HLA alleles at a false discovery rate of 0.05. The 87-base-pair reads could not distinguish some IMGT-functional V segments, including TRBV6-2 and TRBV6-3, so those segments were excluded. Linkage disequilibrium might explain the correlated functional status among segregating V segments, but an unknown experimental factor could not be ruled out. Broadly in line with IMGT annotations, most TCR beta V segments showed up in productive rearrangements about 87% or about 30% of the time in an earlier analysis of several hundred of the donors. According to a later analysis, TCR association rates differed among HLA loci, with DRB1 alleles showing the most associated TCRs and HLA-C alleles showing the fewest. According to a later analysis, parvovirus B19, influenza, CMV and Epstein-Barr virus appeared linked to several top co-occurrence clusters. A further reported finding was that TCR beta sequences accurately predicted the HLA-A and HLA-B alleles for most subjects in the first cohort. A later analysis found that HLA-associated TCR beta chains were more clonally expanded and had lower generation probabilities than equally common non-associated chains. The cohort was sequenced for TCR beta chains only, and without alpha or paired-chain data the features that could be detected were limited.

Library prep was done by the immunoSEQ multiplex PCR assay. For the multiplex PCR, a mixture combining 60 forward primers for TCR Vbeta segments and 13 reverse primers for TCR Jbeta segments was used. Amplification of the CDR3 region of rearranged TCR beta genes was performed with a multiplex PCR assay on genomic DNA. Amplified TCR beta libraries were sequenced as 87-base-pair reads on the Illumina HiSeq System. For the original study's pipeline: In a later analysis, tens of millions of unique TCR beta chains were counted across the 500 to 850 repertoires, and about 10 million of these chains were shared by at least two donors. Raw reads were error-corrected and collapsed into unique sequences with a nearest-neighbor algorithm that merged closely related sequences to remove PCR and sequencing errors. To assign V, D and J gene segments, CDR3 sequences were aligned to IMGT reference sequences. For a sequence to be retained, at least a six-nucleotide match to both a V gene segment and a J gene segment was required. A rearrangement counted as productive if the CDR3 had no stop codons and remained in frame with V and J, and every other rearrangement counted as non-productive. CDR3 was defined according to IMGT convention as the region running from the second conserved V-encoded cysteine to the conserved J-encoded phenylalanine. Sequences without an unambiguous match to a single V gene segment were excluded from the earlier analysis of approximately 560 of the donors. In an earlier analysis of 587 of the donors, V segments were called functional above 56.7% productive rearrangements and were called segregating when the between-donor standard deviation exceeded 5%. A statistical classification framework was developed to diagnose cytomegalovirus status using the catalog of TCR beta chain sequences. V and J gene assignment, in a later analysis, came from comparing TCR nucleotide sequences with IMGT/GENE-DB human TR gene sequences. In a later analysis, CDR3 sequences and most-parsimonious VDJ recombination scenarios were assigned using the TCRdist pipeline. In a later analysis, each TCR beta chain was defined by its CDR3 amino acid sequence together with its V-gene family, and reads without a unique V-gene family were excluded. In a later analysis, nearly 600 highly shared, low-generation-probability nucleotide sequences were removed to address suspected cross-contamination and a sequencing artifact. In a later analysis, a clonal expansion index for each public chain was calculated from normalized within-repertoire ranks of inferred template counts. Generation probabilities in a later analysis came from a VDJ recombination model fitted to out-of-frame rearrangements, and those results were checked against IGoR. Hypergeometric tests were used in a later analysis to score TCR-TCR, TCR-HLA and TCR-CMV co-occurrence, with a repertoire-size bias correction applied to the TCR pairs. False discovery rates were estimated in a later analysis by permuting HLA or CMV assignments 20 times. In a later analysis, co-occurring TCRs were grouped using DBSCAN, with TCRdist sequence similarity added in when clustering inside HLA-allele-positive subsets. For co-occurrence clustering, repertoires with fewer than 30,000 or more than 120,000 public chains were excluded, along with roughly 5 repertoires with anomalous nucleotide sharing. Entries here come from immuneACCESS through TCRdb and include only in-frame sequences with V and J called. Some clones fail to appear in such tables; in the studies checked, an unresolved V gene covers under half of the shortfall, and the cause of the remainder is unknown. V, J and clone size are taken as reported in that table, and D and trimming were inferred from the DNA itself. The sample table contains over 200,000 clones; only one count was recorded for just under 70% of them. Of the sample, 2.5% to 3% is held by the ten largest clones.

The sample was PBMCs. The sequence came from a middle-aged man in good health and CMV-seropositive. The chain is encoded by TRBV27 joined to TRBJ2-2; no confident D gene assignment can be made. The DNA is TGTGCCAGCAGTTCGAGAGTTTTGAACACCGGGGAGCTGTTTTTT. Its amino acids are CASSSRVLNTGELFF.